The following is a T cell receptor beta chain sequence with its context. The data were taken from a study of blood T cells in healthy people across ages. A sample-barcoded 5' primer and a J-beta primer mix were used in a second PCR of about 7 to 12 cycles. TCRdb ran MiXCR on the 5' RACE reads and lists one entry per CDR3 protein. The table lists more than 650,000 distinct CDR3 sequences, 22% of them singletons. V shed 1 base, J shed 3 bases, and the junction held 4 bases outside the gene matches. Germline CDR1 reads SGHTA; CDR2 reads FQGNSA. The CDR3 sequence is 17 residues long. Source material: blood. This TCR came from a man aged 65 to 79 in good health. The V and J genes are TRBV7-2 and TRBJ2-5; TRBD2 agrees at 14 bases. The DNA for the CDR3 is TGTGCCAGCAGCTTAGGAACGGGACTAGCGGGGGAAGAGACCCAGTACTTC. It is translated as CASSLGTGLAGEETQYF.